These 20 T cell receptor beta chains were sequenced from one sample in a study of OX40 agonist ivuxolimab in advanced cancers. Profiling relied on immunoSEQ multiplex PCR, and the TCRdb table lists in-frame clones only, not all of them. Of 60,000 to 100,000 clones detected, under 90% appear once; the ten largest clones hold about 0.51%. The sample here was CD4+ or CD8+ T cells sorted from blood, taken in a trial of the OX40 agonist ivuxolimab. All receptors come from an adult with an advanced solid tumor such as melanoma, head and neck, liver or kidney cancer.

The chain joins TRBV28 to TRBJ1-2; D is perhaps TRBD1 (6 bases). The CDR3 totals 14 residues. V was clipped by 2 bases and J by 5 bases, with 12 bases between them. Germline assignment: CDR1 MDHEN and CDR2 SYDVKM. The DNA for the CDR3 is TGTGCCAGCAGTTTAAAGGGGGGGAGGTATGGCTACACCTTC. Protein: CASSLKGGRYGYTF.

The V call is TRBV5-8, the J call TRBJ2-7; 9 bases are shared with TRBD1. The V segment lost 3 bases and the J segment 4 bases; nucleotides outside the gene matches: 5. The CDR3 runs to 14 residues. Germline lookup yields CDR1 SGHTS and CDR2 YDEGEE. The CDR3 region is CASSWDRVSYEQYF. The CDR3 bases are TGTGCCAGCAGCTGGGACAGGGTGAGTTACGAGCAGTACTTC.

The CDR3 reads CASSDSWPRSNEQYF. The CDR3 DNA is TGTGCCAGCAGTGATAGCTGGCCGAGATCGAACGAGCAGTACTTC. The chain employs TRBV2 and TRBJ2-7; D not certain. Trimming left V 3 bases short and J 5 bases short, with 17 bases between. CDR3 size: 15 residues. CDR1 and CDR2 from the germline V gene are SNHLY and FYNNEI.

The V gene is TRBV9, the J gene TRBJ2-4, with D unresolved. The germline V gene has CDR1 SGDLS and CDR2 YYNGEE. Trimming took 4 bases from V and 1 from J, leaving 12 bases between them. The CDR3 runs to 15 residues. CDR3 region: CASSPQVGAKNIQYF. Written as DNA, the CDR3 is TGTGCCAGCAGCCCCCAGGTCGGGGCCAAAAACATTCAGTACTTC.

The chain carries TRBV7-8 and TRBJ1-2, with a weak D call TRBD1 (6 bases). Germline CDR1 and CDR2: SGHVS and FQNEAQ. This CDR3 is 13 amino acids long. The V end lost 5 bases, the J end lost 4 bases, and 11 bases lay between the germline ends. This CDR3 is CASSDRTAYGYTF. Here the CDR3 DNA reads TGTGCCAGCAGCGACAGGACGGCCTATGGCTACACCTTC.

The chain has TRBV11-2 and TRBJ2-5; no definite D call. Germline V gene lookup returns CDR1 SGHAT and CDR2 FQNNGV. V was clipped by 0 bases and J by 5 bases, with 10 bases between them. The CDR3 totals 14 residues. The CDR3 reads CASSLDRARETQYF. CDR3 bases: TGTGCCAGCAGCTTAGATCGAGCCCGGGAGACCCAGTACTTC.

To note about this clone: In the same sample, other DNA sequences code for this CDR3. J is TRBJ1-5 and V is TRBV5-1; a possible D gene is TRBD1 (6 bases). Trimming left V 3 bases short and J 2 bases short, with 9 bases between. This CDR3 has 14 amino acids. Germline V lookup: CDR1 SGHRS, CDR2 YFSETQ. CDR3 in amino acids: CASSSGEGNQPQHF. The CDR3 DNA is TGCGCCAGCAGCTCAGGGGAGGGCAATCAGCCCCAGCATTTT.

This clone was detected only once. The V call is TRBV5-1, the J call TRBJ1-1, with 7 bases that match TRBD1. CDR3 length: 14 amino acids. Germline V lookup: CDR1 SGHRS, CDR2 YFSETQ. Trimming at V came to 4 bases and at J to 6 bases, leaving 9 bases not matched to a gene. CDR3 DNA: TGCGCCAGCAGCCAAAACAGGGGTAGTGCTGAAGCTTTCTTT. Amino acid sequence: CASSQNRGSAEAFF.

This chain links TRBV5-6 with TRBJ2-1, with TRBD2 identical over 16 bases. The CDR3 has 18 residues. Germline assignment: CDR1 SGHDT and CDR2 YYEEEE. Trimming at V came to 3 bases and at J to 2 bases, leaving 5 bases not matched to a gene. The CDR3 loop is CASSYSGLAGGPYNEQFF. CDR3 in DNA: TGTGCCAGCAGCTATTCGGGACTAGCGGGGGGGCCCTACAATGAGCAGTTCTTC.

The rearrangement joins TRBV10-3 to TRBJ2-5, with TRBD2 matching 7 bases. After removal of 11 bases from V and 4 bases from J, the junction contained 7 bases not matched to a gene. This CDR3 contains 12 residues. Per germline, CDR1 ENHRY and CDR2 SYGVKD. The CDR3 DNA sequence: TGTGCCGTGCGAAGGGAGGGAGAGACCCAGTACTTC. It yields the protein CAVRREGETQYF.

The rearrangement links TRBV18 to TRBJ1-5; no definite D call. This CDR3 region has 16 residues. V lost 6 bases, J lost 6 bases, and 21 bases lay in between. Germline lookup yields CDR1 KGHSH and CDR2 LQKENI. CDR3 residues: CASSPAGSSGRQPQHF. In DNA, the CDR3 is TGTGCCAGCTCCCCGGCCGGGAGCAGCGGGCGTCAGCCCCAGCATTTT.

The chain links TRBV30 to TRBJ2-4; D remains unclear. Germline-derived CDR1 and CDR2 are GTSNPN and SVGIG (reference sequence). CDR3 length equals 16 residues. Trimming stripped 2 bases from V and 5 bases from J, with 19 bases between. The chain's CDR3 is CAWSKAKINVQNIQYF. The CDR3 DNA is TGTGCCTGGAGTAAGGCTAAAATAAATGTCCAAAACATTCAGTACTTC.

The genes are TRBV11-1 and TRBJ2-5; TRBD1 or TRBD2 may be the D gene (6 bases each). Trimming took 5 bases from V and 0 from J, leaving 10 bases between them. The CDR3 runs 14 residues. Germline values: CDR1 SGHAT, CDR2 FQDESV (reference sequence). The CDR3 bases are TGTGCCAGCAGCAGAGGGGGGCACCAAGAGACCCAGTACTTC. Translation: CASSRGGHQETQYF.

A few counts support this clone. The V gene is TRBV5-5, the J gene TRBJ2-7, with 10 nucleotides matching TRBD2. Germline loops: CDR1 SGHKS, CDR2 YYEKEE (reference sequence). The CDR3 extends over 16 amino acids. With V trimmed by 2 bases and J by 2 bases, 7 bases remained unmatched. CDR3 in amino acids: CASSLLAGGFPYEQYF. The DNA for the CDR3 is TGTGCCAGCAGCTTATTAGCGGGAGGATTCCCCTACGAGCAGTACTTC.

This clone was counted once. This sequence joins TRBV15 and TRBJ1-4; perhaps TRBD1 as D (6 bases). With 0 bases removed from V and 0 bases from J, the gap between germline ends came to 8 bases. The germline V gene has CDR1 LNHNV and CDR2 YYDKDF (reference sequence). The CDR3 is 16 amino acids. Here the CDR3 reads CATSRDGGTTNEKLFF. The CDR3 DNA is TGTGCCACCAGCAGAGATGGGGGCACAACTAATGAAAAACTGTTTTTT.

The chain links TRBV6-1 to TRBJ1-5; D perhaps matches TRBD1 (5 bases). CDR1 is MNHNS and CDR2 is SASEGT in the germline V gene. V was pared by 2 bases and J by 7 bases, with 15 bases between. This CDR3 region has 15 residues. CDR3 DNA sequence: TGTGCCAGCAGTGAACGCGGGGGGATTGGGCAGCCCCAGCATTTT. Translating it yields CASSERGGIGQPQHF.

V and J are TRBV27 and TRBJ2-2, with D hard to call. This CDR3 is built from 16 residues. V lost 2 bases and J 4 bases, leaving 14 bases between the germline ends. Germline lookup yields CDR1 MNHEY and CDR2 SMNVEV (reference sequence). CDR3 amino acids: CASSLTVGRTTGELFF. CDR3 DNA sequence: TGTGCCAGCAGTTTAACGGTTGGGCGAACCACCGGGGAGCTGTTTTTT.

The chain joins TRBV6-1 to TRBJ1-3, with 7 nucleotides matching TRBD1. The germline gives CDR1 MNHNS, CDR2 SASEGT. V shed 6 bases, J shed 4 bases, and the junction held 6 bases outside the gene matches. The length of the CDR3 is 14 residues. CDR3 sequence (DNA): TGTGCCAGCAGGATTACAGGGGCAGGAAACACCATATATTTT. This translates into CASRITGAGNTIYF.

This clone was found once. The CDR3: CASSLLGHNYGYTF. The CDR3 region has the DNA TGTGCCAGCAGTTTATTAGGTCATAACTATGGCTACACCTTC. The chain has TRBV28 and TRBJ1-2, with D unclear. Germline values: CDR1 MDHEN, CDR2 SYDVKM. The CDR3 runs 14 residues. Deletions cut 1 base from V and 1 base from J, with 7 bases between.

This chain uses TRBV10-1 with TRBJ1-4, with a tentative D call TRBD1 (6 bases). Trimming removed 0 bases from V and 3 bases from J, with 14 bases in between. This CDR3 region has 17 residues. CDR1 and CDR2 (germline): WNHNN, SYGVQD (reference sequence). CDR3 sequence: CASSESRGRVSNEKLFF. The CDR3 nucleotides read TGCGCCAGCAGTGAGTCTAGGGGGAGGGTTTCTAATGAAAAACTGTTTTTT.